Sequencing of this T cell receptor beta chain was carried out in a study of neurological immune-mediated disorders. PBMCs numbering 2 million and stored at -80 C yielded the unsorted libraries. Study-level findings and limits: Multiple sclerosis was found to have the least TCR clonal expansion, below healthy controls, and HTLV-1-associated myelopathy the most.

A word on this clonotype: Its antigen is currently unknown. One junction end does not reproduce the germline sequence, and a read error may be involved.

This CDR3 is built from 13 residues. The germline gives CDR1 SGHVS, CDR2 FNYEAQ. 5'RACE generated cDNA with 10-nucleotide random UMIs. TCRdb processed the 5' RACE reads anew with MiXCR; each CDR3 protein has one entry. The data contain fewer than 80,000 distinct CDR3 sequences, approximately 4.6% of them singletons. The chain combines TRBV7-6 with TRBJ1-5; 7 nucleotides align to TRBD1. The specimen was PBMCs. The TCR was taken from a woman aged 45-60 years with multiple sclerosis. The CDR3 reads CASSLGGGQPQNF. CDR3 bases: TGTGCCAGCAGCTTGGGTGGGGGACAGCCCCAGAATTTT.